This T cell receptor beta chain was identified during a study of CD8+ T cells in alopecia areata. Reverse transcription of extracted RNA yielded cDNA, which provided the sequencing template. Sequenced by immunoSEQ multiplex PCR; TCRdb stores in-frame clones only, minus some. Seen here are over 100,000 clones, about three fifths observed once, and the top ten hold approximately 12%. As regards this clone: Its antigen is undetermined.

Findings and caveats of the study: Mouse data revealed clearer TCR sharing than patient data did, a gap possibly tied to HLA.

Treatment of the sample: oral pan-JAK inhibitor, 5-10 mg twice daily. The CDR3 is 12 amino acids. Germline V gene lookup returns CDR1 MGHDK and CDR2 SYGVNS. V was trimmed by 10 bases and J by 6 bases, leaving 15 bases between them. The chain couples TRBV25-1 to TRBJ1-2; D may be TRBD1 (5 bases). This sequence originates from a human donor with alopecia areata. The material was CD8+ T cells sorted from blood, obtained at week 24, from a patient treated with tofacitinib. The DNA for the CDR3 is TGTGCCACCTCCGGGGGTTTACATGGCTACACCTTC. Its translation is CATSGGLHGYTF.